This TCR beta chain was recorded in a study of shared clonotypes between healthy human individuals. CD45RO-negative, CCR7-positively selected cells formed the naive CD8 fraction, excluding terminally differentiated effector memory CD45RA+ cells. To note about this clone: Its cognate antigen is unknown.

J was trimmed by 5 bases and V by 6 bases; bases with no gene match: 8. Germline V gives CDR1 WSHSY, CDR2 SAAADI. There are 14 residues in the CDR3. Clones were sequenced by immunoSEQ multiplex PCR, and TCRdb holds only the in-frame ones, with some missing. The sample yields more than 2 million clones, 93% seen once. General study results and limits: Clonotype sharing across several donors was observed for around 4.5% of naive CD4 clonotypes.

The genes are TRBV10-2 and TRBJ2-7, with 9 bases fitting TRBD1. Sequencing used naive CD8+ T cells from PBMCs. The sequence was collected from a man between 18 and 35 years old in good health. Some clones in this sample may be carry-over from other donors' samples. As DNA, the CDR3 is TGCGCCAGCAGAGACAGGGGGATTGGCGACGAGCAGTACTTC. Translating gives CASRDRGIGDEQYF.